These 14 T cell receptor beta chains share one sample of origin, sequenced in a study of blood T cell repertoires in COVID-19 (dated by TCRdb to the early 2020s). The library was generated by the immunoSEQ multiplex PCR assay. TCRdb holds this immuneACCESS table with in-frame rearrangements only. Some clones are missing; in checked studies, unresolved V genes explain under half, and the rest has no known cause. This sample is represented by about 130,000 clones; 79% of them were singletons. About 40% of the sample goes to the ten largest clones. Sequences were obtained from peripheral blood. The receptors derive from a middle-aged man with active or convalescent COVID-19.

The chain is built from TRBV19 and TRBJ2-5; D is possibly TRBD1 (6 bases). Germline values: CDR1 LNHDA, CDR2 SQIVND (reference sequence). The V gene lost 8 bases and the J gene lost 2 bases, with 12 bases spanning the gap. This CDR3 has 13 amino acids. CDR3 sequence (DNA): TGTGCCAGTTCTCTTAGGGGGCAAGAGACCCAGTACTTC. Residues: CASSLRGQETQYF.

This rearrangement joins TRBV4-3 to TRBJ1-6, with 7 bases lining up with TRBD1. CDR3 size: 15 residues. CDR1 LGHNA and CDR2 YSLEER come from the germline V gene. The V gene end was trimmed by 1 base and the J gene end by 10 bases; junction bases not matched to a gene: 7. The CDR3 bases are TGCGCCAGCAGCCAAGTCGACAGGGACGGCTCACCCCTCCACTTT. The encoded protein is CASSQVDRDGSPLHF.

The chain joins TRBV5-1 to TRBJ1-1, with D perhaps matching TRBD1 (6 bases). This CDR3 comprises 15 residues. CDR1 and CDR2 from the germline V gene are SGHRS and YFSETQ. The V end was cut by 4 bases, the J end by 2 bases, with 15 bases between. The CDR3 sequence is CASSPDPGTNTEAFF. The CDR3 DNA follows: TGCGCCAGCAGCCCGGACCCAGGGACAAACACTGAAGCTTTCTTT.

The V gene is TRBV7-2, the J gene TRBJ2-1; 11 nucleotides agree with TRBD2. V gave up 5 bases and J gave up 4 bases; unmatched junction bases: 4. Germline V gene sequence: CDR1 SGHTA, CDR2 FQGNSA. The CDR3 is 15 residues long. DNA of the CDR3: TGTGCCAGCAGCCCTATAGCGGGGGGGTACAATGAGCAGTTCTTC. It yields the protein CASSPIAGGYNEQFF.

The V call is TRBV7-2, the J call TRBJ2-7; 7 bases line up with TRBD2. CDR1 is SGHTA, CDR2 FQGNSA, per germline. This CDR3 comprises 15 residues. The J segment lost 2 bases and the V segment lost 1 base, leaving 5 bases of the junction unmatched. This CDR3 is CASSLGGGGTYEQYF. The CDR3 DNA follows: TGTGCCAGCAGCTTAGGCGGGGGAGGCACCTACGAGCAGTACTTC.

V usage is TRBV6-1 and J usage is TRBJ1-6; D gene unclear. Germline CDR1 MNHNS, CDR2 SASEGT. The CDR3 contains 14 residues. V gave up 3 bases and J gave up 0 bases, with 3 bases separating them. The CDR3 coding sequence is TGTGCCAGCAGTGACAGCTCCTATAATTCACCCCTCCACTTT. This translates into CASSDSSYNSPLHF.

The chain links TRBV5-1 to TRBJ2-4, with D possibly being TRBD1 (6 bases). CDR1 is SGHRS, CDR2 YFSETQ, per germline. The CDR3 is 15 amino acids. Trimming removed 2 bases at V and 8 bases at J, with 17 bases between. The CDR3 region is CASSLGQGQRDIQYF. The CDR3 region has the DNA TGCGCCAGCAGCTTAGGTCAGGGGCAGAGGGACATTCAGTACTTC.

The chain is built from TRBV21-1 and TRBJ1-1. TRBV21-1 is a known pseudogene. The CDR3 consists of 19 residues. The CDR3 coding sequence is TGTGCCAGCAGCCTTTTGGGCGGGGGGCGAAAGGGTCGGGACACTGAAGCTTTCTTT. This encodes CASSLLGGGRKGRDTEAFF.

The J gene is TRBJ1-4, the V gene TRBV9; 7 nucleotides line up with TRBD1. The CDR3 has 15 amino acids. Germline assignment: CDR1 SGDLS and CDR2 YYNGEE. V shed 0 bases, J shed 8 bases, and the junction held 7 bases outside the gene matches. The CDR3 sequence: CASSVESTGVEKLFF. In DNA, the CDR3 is TGTGCCAGCAGCGTAGAAAGTACAGGGGTGGAAAAACTGTTTTTT.

The chain carries TRBV18 and TRBJ2-7; TRBD1 matches at 7 bases. Germline loops: CDR1 KGHSH, CDR2 LQKENI. The CDR3 is 14 residues long. V was clipped by 3 bases and J by 2 bases; unmatched bases: 4. The CDR3 DNA reads TGTGCCAGCTCACCGAGGGACAGCGCCTACGAGCAGTACTTC. Its translation: CASSPRDSAYEQYF.

The chain employs TRBV7-9 and TRBJ1-2; D is perhaps TRBD1 (5 bases). The CDR3 has 13 amino acids. Germline V gives CDR1 SEHNR, CDR2 FQNEAQ (reference sequence). Trimming shortened V by 4 bases and J by 11 bases, and 17 bases separated the two germline ends. This CDR3 is CASSSPAEKGYTF. For the CDR3, the DNA is TGTGCCAGCAGCTCACCCGCGGAGAAGGGGTACACCTTC.

The V gene is TRBV30, the J gene TRBJ1-2, with 10 bases aligning to TRBD1. There are 12 residues in the CDR3. The V gene's germline CDR1 is GTSNPN and CDR2 SVGIG (reference sequence). The trim removed 7 bases at V and 8 bases at J, leaving 7 bases unmatched. The CDR3 DNA reads as TGTGCCTTGGGACAGGGGACGGGGGGCTACACCTTC. Encoded protein: CALGQGTGGYTF.

This chain joins TRBV7-9 and TRBJ1-2; D is perhaps TRBD1 (6 bases). Germline CDR1 and CDR2: SEHNR and FQNEAQ (reference sequence). Trimming removed 6 bases from V and 8 bases from J, with 16 bases in between. This CDR3 has 13 residues. The CDR3 DNA reads as TGTGCCAGCAGACCCACAGGGCCCCGGGGCTACACCTTC. Its translation is CASRPTGPRGYTF.

The chain joins TRBV12-5 to TRBJ2-2; D gene uncertain. This CDR3 is built from 15 residues. V was shortened by 2 bases and J by 6 bases, with 13 bases between the two germline ends. Germline CDR1 LGHNT, CDR2 FRNRAP. In nucleotides, the CDR3 is TGTGCTAGTGGTTTGCAACTACTTATCGCCGGGGAGCTGTTTTTT. This sequence encodes CASGLQLLIAGELFF.